This T cell receptor (beta chain) was identified in a study of CD8 T cells in Susac syndrome (dated by TCRdb to about 2019). About the study as a whole: Repertoire sequencing was used to test whether CD8+ T cell activation and differentiation in Susac syndrome was antigen driven. Clonality of the CD8+ T cell repertoire was compared between roughly eleven healthy donors, approximately 14 Susac syndrome patients and fewer than 16 multiple sclerosis patients. Overall study outcomes, separate from this receptor: The study acknowledged that relatively few individuals were included in the TCR sequencing and HLA analysis.

Peripheral blood CD8+ and CD4+ T cells from healthy donors, Susac syndrome patients and multiple sclerosis patients were profiled by high-throughput TCR beta sequencing. Multiple sclerosis controls were treatment-naive patients with stable or active relapsing-remitting disease fulfilling revised McDonald criteria. Bulk CD8+ and CD4+ T cells were purified by magnetic negative isolation, whereas CD8+ TEMRA cells were enriched by FACS. Blood was drawn into EDTA tubes, processed within 24 hours, and PBMCs were isolated by density gradient centrifugation. PBMCs intended for TCR sequencing were frozen in liquid nitrogen and were later thawed in a 37 degrees C water bath. A purity of at least 90% was achieved for sorted or isolated CD4+, CD8+ and CD8+ TEMRA cells. About this clonotype: No cognate antigen has been identified for it. No base quality values were provided; no much bigger clone lies one nucleotide off.

RNA was extracted with the RNeasy kit and 0.5 to 1 ug was reverse transcribed using random hexamers. TCR beta CDR3 regions were amplified with the immunoSEQ multiplex PCR assay covering 54 Vbeta and 13 Jbeta segments. PCR amplification bias was corrected using a synthetic template baseline for primer optimization and computational correction. In the original analysis: Only productive sequences were kept, with reads annotated to V, D and J genes according to IMGT and analyzed in immunoSEQ Analyzer. To calculate clonality, Shannon entropy was normalized by log2 of the number of productive unique sequences and then subtracted from one. For each patient and control, public and private clones were evaluated among the 100 most prevalent clones. Susac-specific clones were defined as absent from healthy and MS cohorts, around 970 published viral clones and other ImmuneACCESS disease sequences. The public reads were quality trimmed at Q25 with fastp and then assembled into clones with MiXCR by TCRdb, keeping productive beta chains. Here each entry gathers all rows of one CDR3 protein and keeps the most common genes and DNA. TCRdb's processing, not the authors', yielded these V and J calls. The sample includes fewer than 200,000 distinct CDR3 sequences, with 95% observed a single time. Of the sample, roughly 0.16% falls within the top ten clones.

This TCR derives from a human donor with multiple sclerosis. The sequencing input was CD8+ T cells from PBMCs.

CDR3 reads: CSARLTLNTEAFF. In nucleotides, the sequence is TGCAGTGCTAGACTTACCTTGAACACTGAAGCTTTCTTT. The sequence joins TRBV20-1 to TRBJ1-1; the D gene cannot be resolved reliably. CDR3 length: 13 amino acids, cysteine to phenylalanine. Only the CDR3 portion is preserved as DNA: 39 bases, with reading frame beginning at the first base. CDR1 and CDR2 were assigned from the germline V gene (reference sequence) as DFQATT and SNEGSKA. V drops 2 bases and J drops 0 bases, leaving 7 bases in between.